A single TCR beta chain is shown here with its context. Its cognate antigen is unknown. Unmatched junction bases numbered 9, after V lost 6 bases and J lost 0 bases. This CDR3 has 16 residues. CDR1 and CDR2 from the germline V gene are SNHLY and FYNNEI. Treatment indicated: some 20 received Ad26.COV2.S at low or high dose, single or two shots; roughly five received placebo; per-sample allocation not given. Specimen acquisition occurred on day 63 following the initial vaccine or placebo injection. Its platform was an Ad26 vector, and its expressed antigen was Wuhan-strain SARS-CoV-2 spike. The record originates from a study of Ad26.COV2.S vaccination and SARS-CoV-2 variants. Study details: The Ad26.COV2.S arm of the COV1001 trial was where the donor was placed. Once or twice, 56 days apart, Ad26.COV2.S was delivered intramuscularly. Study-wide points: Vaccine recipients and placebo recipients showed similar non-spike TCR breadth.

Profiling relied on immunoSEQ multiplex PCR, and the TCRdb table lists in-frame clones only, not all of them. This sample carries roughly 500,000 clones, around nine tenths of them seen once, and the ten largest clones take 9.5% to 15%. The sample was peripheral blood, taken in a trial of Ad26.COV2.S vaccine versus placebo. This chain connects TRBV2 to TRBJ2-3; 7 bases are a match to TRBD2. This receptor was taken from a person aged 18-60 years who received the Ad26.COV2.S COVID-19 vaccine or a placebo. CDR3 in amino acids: CASSGWGGGSTDTQYF. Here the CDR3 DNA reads TGTGCCAGCAGCGGTTGGGGGGGAGGTAGCACAGATACGCAGTATTTT.